This passage covers 17 T cell receptor beta chains from one sample sequenced in a study of cytomegalovirus exposure and HLA in healthy donors. Primers for the PCR totalled 60 Vbeta and 13 Jbeta. Sequencing was performed with immunoSEQ multiplex PCR; in TCRdb, only in-frame clones are kept and a portion is missing. The data show about 82,000 clones, over 70% seen once. Sequences were obtained from PBMCs. The receptors originated from a man aged 25-45 years in good health and CMV-seropositive.

The genes are TRBV7-3 and TRBJ1-5; D gene unclear. V lost 5 bases to trimming and J lost 2 bases, with 10 bases between them. The CDR3 has 14 amino acids. CDR1 SGHTA and CDR2 FQGTGA come from the germline V gene. The CDR3 DNA follows: TGTGCCAGCAGCCTAGAGGCAGGCAATCAGCCCCAGCATTTT. Protein sequence: CASSLEAGNQPQHF.

The rearrangement links TRBV27 to TRBJ1-3; no clear D. Germline V gene data show CDR1 as MNHEY and CDR2 as SMNVEV (reference sequence). The V end lost 10 bases, the J end lost 6 bases, and 13 bases lay between the germline ends. There are 12 residues in the CDR3. The CDR3 sequence is CATHRRENTIYF. In DNA form, the CDR3 reads TGTGCCACCCACCGTCGGGAAAACACCATATATTTT.

This sequence joins TRBV25-1 and TRBJ1-6; 11 bases are a match to TRBD1. J gave up 5 bases and V 3 bases, and 6 bases lay outside the gene matches. Germline loops: CDR1 MGHDK, CDR2 SYGVNS. The CDR3 runs 17 residues. The CDR3 region is CASSDPGTGGNNSPLHF. The CDR3 nucleotides are TGTGCCAGCAGTGACCCCGGGACAGGGGGGAATAATTCACCCCTCCACTTT.

This chain uses TRBV9 with TRBJ2-3, with 8 bases lining up with TRBD2. The CDR3 loop spans 16 amino acids. With V trimmed by 4 bases and J by 7 bases, 14 bases remained unmatched. Germline V CDR1 and CDR2: SGDLS, YYNGEE. The CDR3 DNA reads as TGTGCCAGCAGCCCCCGTTTACGTGCGGGGGGAAATACGCAGTATTTT. Protein sequence: CASSPRLRAGGNTQYF.

V is TRBV7-2 and J is TRBJ2-2, with 7 bases fitting TRBD2. The V gene's germline CDR1 is SGHTA and CDR2 FQGNSA. J lost 7 bases, V lost 1 base, and 6 bases had no gene match. The CDR3 sequence is 15 residues long. This CDR3 reads CASSLVAGVGGELFF. The CDR3 nucleotides are TGTGCCAGCAGCTTAGTGGCGGGAGTCGGCGGGGAGCTGTTTTTT.

A note on this clone: Other DNA sequences in this sample translate to the same CDR3. The chain links TRBV7-3 to TRBJ2-2, with 14 bases identical to TRBD2. In germline, CDR1 is SGHTA, CDR2 FQGTGA. V dropped 4 bases and J dropped 5; count of bases not matched to a gene: 3. The CDR3 loop spans 16 amino acids. Written as DNA, the CDR3 is TGTGCCAGCAGCTCTGGACTAGCGGGAGGAACCGGGGAGCTGTTTTTT. Translation gives CASSSGLAGGTGELFF.

This chain links TRBV28 with TRBJ2-7; 9 nucleotides match TRBD1. After removal of 7 bases from V and 2 bases from J, the junction contained 9 bases not matched to a gene. The V gene's germline CDR1 is MDHEN and CDR2 SYDVKM. The CDR3 has 15 residues. The CDR3 nucleotides read TGTGCCAGCACTCTGGGACAGGGATTTGCCTACGAGCAGTACTTC. Translated: CASTLGQGFAYEQYF.

The J gene is TRBJ1-2, the V gene TRBV30; D is possibly TRBD1 (6 bases). In germline, CDR1 is GTSNPN, CDR2 SVGIG (reference sequence). The CDR3 is 12 residues long. The V and J ends lost 5 bases and 13 bases respectively, with 20 bases between them. CDR3 bases: TGTGCCTGGGGGGGAGGGGGGGAGACTGCCACCTTC. It translates to CAWGGGGETATF.

V is TRBV9 and J is TRBJ1-5, with D uncertain. Germline CDR1 SGDLS, CDR2 YYNGEE. This CDR3 is built from 14 residues. Trimming took off 0 bases at V and 3 bases at J, with 7 bases between the two ends. The CDR3 nucleotides read TGTGCCAGCAGCGTAGGCAGTGACAATCAGCCCCAGCATTTT. Protein: CASSVGSDNQPQHF.

The rearrangement links TRBV7-2 to TRBJ2-1, with TRBD2 matching over 7 bases. After removal of 3 bases from V and 2 bases from J, the junction contained 4 bases not matched to a gene. Germline loops: CDR1 SGHTA, CDR2 FQGNSA. The CDR3 length is 15 residues. The DNA for the CDR3 is TGTGCCAGCAGCTTTACTAGCGCAACCTACAATGAGCAGTTCTTC. The encoded protein is CASSFTSATYNEQFF.

The V gene is TRBV6-5, the J gene TRBJ1-1; D perhaps matches TRBD1 (5 bases). V lost 8 bases, J lost 2 bases, and 12 bases lay in between. Germline V gives CDR1 MNHEY, CDR2 SVGAGI. The CDR3 loop spans 13 amino acids. The CDR3 DNA reads as TGTGCCAGCGGGGCCGAACTTAACACTGAAGCTTTCTTT. Amino acid sequence: CASGAELNTEAFF.

This clone was recorded once. The chain has TRBV7-9 and TRBJ1-2; unclear D gene. Germline CDR1 SEHNR, CDR2 FQNEAQ (reference sequence). Deletions cut 5 bases from V and 7 bases from J, with 8 bases between. The CDR3 consists of 11 residues. As DNA, the CDR3 is TGTGCCAGCAGCGCGGGAGGTGGCTACACCTTC. Its translation is CASSAGGGYTF. Drawing the rest from reference TRBV7-9 and TRBJ1-2, the complete variable domain is DTGVSQNPRHKITKRGQNVTFRCDPISEHNRLYWYRQTLGQGPEFLTYFQNEAQLEKSRLLSDRFSAERPKGSFSTLEIQRTEQGDSAMYLCASSAGGGYTFGSGTRLTVV.

This clone was seen only once. V and J are TRBV19 and TRBJ2-1, with 8 nucleotides matching TRBD2. From germline, CDR1 is LNHDA and CDR2 SQIVND (reference sequence). J was trimmed by 6 bases and V by 6 bases; bases with no gene match: 10. The CDR3 has 15 amino acids. The CDR3 is CASRLSGGIRNEQFF. CDR3 nucleotides: TGTGCCAGTAGGCTGAGCGGGGGAATCCGCAATGAGCAGTTCTTC.

This clone was found once. The chain recombines TRBV9 with TRBJ1-5; TRBD1 might be the D (6 bases). CDR1 is SGDLS, CDR2 YYNGEE, per germline. Trimming shortened V by 2 bases and J by 5 bases, and 14 bases separated the two germline ends. The CDR3 contains 15 residues. The DNA of the CDR3 is TGTGCCAGCAGCGTTTCAGGGGCGAGGGATCAGCCCCAGCATTTT. Amino acid sequence: CASSVSGARDQPQHF.

The chain has TRBV7-8 and TRBJ1-1; D uncertain. The V end was cut by 1 base, the J end by 0 bases, with 9 bases between. In germline, CDR1 is SGHVS, CDR2 FQNEAQ. The CDR3 contains 15 residues. The CDR3, as DNA: TGTGCCAGCAGCTTAGGGAGGTGGATGAACACTGAAGCTTTCTTT. It translates to CASSLGRWMNTEAFF.

The chain joins TRBV4-3 to TRBJ2-7; 8 nucleotides align to TRBD1. The V gene's germline CDR1 is LGHNA and CDR2 YSLEER. V lost 1 base to trimming and J lost 3 bases; unmatched junction nucleotides: 14. There are 18 residues in the CDR3. The CDR3 is CASSQVPGQETTYYEQYF. The CDR3 DNA reads TGCGCCAGCAGCCAAGTCCCGGGACAGGAGACTACCTACTACGAGCAGTACTTC.

In this sample, this clone turned up once. This sequence joins TRBV4-2 and TRBJ1-5; 7 nucleotides line up with TRBD1. J lost 9 bases, V lost 2 bases, and 16 bases had no gene match. There are 17 residues in the CDR3. Per germline, CDR1 LGHNA and CDR2 YNFKEQ. CDR3 DNA sequence: TGTGCCAGCAGCCAACCCGTTATCGGCAGGGGGACTGGGCCCCAGCATTTT. Protein: CASSQPVIGRGTGPQHF.